Listed below are T cell receptor beta chains from one sample, sequenced in a study of T cell responses to AZD1222 COVID-19 vaccine. Data came from immunoSEQ multiplex PCR; TCRdb stores just in-frame clones and leaves some out. The sample has about 72,000 clones; roughly 85% are singletons. Sequencing was performed on peripheral blood, taken on day 0 of AZD1222 vaccination. These receptors were taken from an adult in good health. CDR3s include the opening cysteine and the closing phenylalanine or tryptophan. Each record gives: D gene, V gene, J gene, clone size, CDR3 DNA, CDR3 protein. A D gene is named only where the DNA matches it firmly. Clone sizes are given selectively: once, few, many, or a class where the clone is expanded.

>TRBD1|TRBV20-1|TRBJ2-5|NA
TGCAGTGCCACAGGGGTTGAGACCCAGTACTTC
CSATGVETQYF
>NA|TRBV2|TRBJ1-2|NA
TGTGCCAGCAGTGAGCAGGCGAGCCCTAACTATGGCTACACCTTC
CASSEQASPNYGYTF
>NA|TRBV12-3/TRBV12-4|TRBJ1-1|NA
TGTGCCAGCAGTCCACAGGGAGGACACGCTTTCTTT
CASSPQGGHAFF
>NA|TRBV2|TRBJ1-6|NA
TGTGCCAGCAGTGTATTTTCGGGGGCTAGTAATTCACCCCTCCACTTT
CASSVFSGASNSPLHF
>TRBD2|TRBV7-9|TRBJ2-5|NA
TGTGCCAGCAGCCCCACTAGCGCTCAAGAGACCCAGTACTTC
CASSPTSAQETQYF
>NA|TRBV5-1|TRBJ2-7|NA
TGCGCCAGCAGCGCCATTGGCTACGAGCAGTACTTC
CASSAIGYEQYF
>NA|TRBV9|TRBJ2-7|few
TGTGCCAGCAGCGTAGCTGGCAACTACGAGCAGTACTTC
CASSVAGNYEQYF
>TRBD2|TRBV27|TRBJ2-7|NA
TGTGCCAGCAGTTTAGCGGGAGTCCAATACGAGCAGTACTTC
CASSLAGVQYEQYF
>NA|TRBV30|TRBJ1-1|NA
TGTGCCTGGACCTCCCAAGGGGACACTGAAGCTTTCTTT
CAWTSQGDTEAFF
>TRBD2|TRBV7-2|TRBJ2-1|few
TGTGCCAGCAACCTAGCGGGAGGGGACAATGAGCAGTTCTTC
CASNLAGGDNEQFF
>NA|TRBV7-2|TRBJ2-3|NA
TGTGCCAGCAGCCCGAACTACCTTAGCACAGATACGCAGTATTTT
CASSPNYLSTDTQYF
>NA|TRBV7-9|TRBJ2-2|NA
TGTGCCAGCAGCTTAGCGTTGGGGGGCGCGGACACCGGGGAGCTGTTTTTT
CASSLALGGADTGELFF
>NA|TRBV5-5|TRBJ1-1|NA
TGTGCCAGCAGCTTATCTTACACCACTGAAGCTTTCTTT
CASSLSYTTEAFF
>NA|TRBV19|TRBJ1-3|few
TGTGCCAGTAGTACAGGGGTTGGAAACACCATATATTTT
CASSTGVGNTIYF
>NA|TRBV11-2|TRBJ2-1|NA
TGTGCCAGCAGCCCTGGGATCCGCGGCAATGAGCAGTTCTTC
CASSPGIRGNEQFF
>NA|TRBV7-3|TRBJ1-1|medium-sized
TGTGCCAGCAGCAGGGAGGTGAACACTGAAGCTTTCTTT
CASSREVNTEAFF
>TRBD2|TRBV6-2/TRBV6-3|TRBJ2-7|once
TGTGCCAGCAGCCGCCCCGGGACTAGCGGGAGGTCCTACGAGCAGTACTTC
CASSRPGTSGRSYEQYF
>TRBD1|TRBV11-2|TRBJ1-2|NA
TGTGCCAGCAGCCCGATTAAGGCCTGGGACAGGGTACCTGGCTACACCTTC
CASSPIKAWDRVPGYTF
>NA|TRBV15|TRBJ1-1|NA
TGTGCCACCAGGAACCCGGGTGTCCCTGAAGCTTTCTTT
CATRNPGVPEAFF
>NA|TRBV30|TRBJ1-4|few
TGTGCCTGGAGTGTCGGGACAAGAAATGAAAAACTGTTTTTT
CAWSVGTRNEKLFF
>NA|TRBV7-2|TRBJ2-3|NA
TGTGCCAGCAGGGGTGGTGGGATCAGCACAGATACGCAGTATTTT
CASRGGGISTDTQYF
>NA|TRBV7-2|TRBJ2-5|once
TGTGCCAGCAGCCCTGCCAGAGAGACCCAGTACTTC
CASSPARETQYF
>NA|TRBV4-3|TRBJ2-2|NA
TGCGCCAGCAGCCAAGAACTCGCCGGGGAGCTGTTTTTT
CASSQELAGELFF
>TRBD1|TRBV19|TRBJ1-6|NA
TGTGCCAGTAGTCCTACAGGGGATCGGAATTCACCCCTCCACTTT
CASSPTGDRNSPLHF
>NA|TRBV14|TRBJ2-3|NA
TGTGCCAGCAGCCACCCCGGGGTGGCTGGCTATACGCAGTATTTT
CASSHPGVAGYTQYF
>NA|TRBV5-1|TRBJ1-5|NA
TGCGCCAGCAGCTTGGCGGGGGGTAGCAATCAGCCCCAGCATTTT
CASSLAGGSNQPQHF
>NA|TRBV7-8|TRBJ2-3|NA
TGTGCCAGCACCTCCGACTACGCCGCGCAGTATTTT
CASTSDYAAQYF
>TRBD1|TRBV29-1|TRBJ2-7|NA
TGCAGCGTTGAAGATAATTACCGAGACAGGGGGTACGAGCAGTACTTC
CSVEDNYRDRGYEQYF
>TRBD1|TRBV27|TRBJ1-2|NA
TGTGCCAGCAGCCGGACAGGGAGTTCCTATGGCTACACCTTC
CASSRTGSSYGYTF
>TRBD2|TRBV19|TRBJ2-3|NA
TGTGCCAGTCGTTCGGGACTAGCGGGAAGGTCGGGGCCAGATACGCAGTATTTT
CASRSGLAGRSGPDTQYF
>TRBD1|TRBV15|TRBJ1-5|NA
TGTGCCACCAGCAGCCCCACAGGGGCCCAAGAGCCCCAGCATTTT
CATSSPTGAQEPQHF
>NA|TRBV6-5|TRBJ1-2|once
TGTGCCAGCAGTTACGTGGGCAGGGGAAACTATGGCTACACCTTC
CASSYVGRGNYGYTF
>TRBD1|TRBV7-8|TRBJ2-1|NA
TGTGCCAGCAGCTGGGACAGGGGTTACAATGAGCAGTTCTTC
CASSWDRGYNEQFF
>NA|TRBV11-2|TRBJ2-1|NA
TGTGCCAGCAGCACCAGCCGGAGTAGAAATGAGCAGTTCTTC
CASSTSRSRNEQFF
>TRBD2|TRBV7-2|TRBJ2-7|NA
TGTGCCAGCAGCCCACGTCTAGCGGGGCTAACCTACGAGCAGTACTTC
CASSPRLAGLTYEQYF
>NA|TRBV30|TRBJ2-7|NA
TGTGCCTGGAGTGTAGTAAGGGGTTACGAGCAGTACTTC
CAWSVVRGYEQYF
>TRBD1|TRBV27|TRBJ2-3|once
TGTGCCAGCGGTACGGACAGGGATCCAGATACGCAGTATTTT
CASGTDRDPDTQYF
>NA|TRBV10-2|TRBJ2-7|once
TGCGCCAGCAGTCAGAGGGGCTCCTACGAGCAGTACTTC
CASSQRGSYEQYF
>NA|TRBV2|TRBJ1-6|NA
TGTGCCAGCAGTGAAGGGCCAGGGGAGGTTTCACCCCTCCACTTT
CASSEGPGEVSPLHF
>NA|TRBV18|TRBJ1-2|NA
TGTGCCAGCTCACCGGCGGGTGATGGCTACACCTTC
CASSPAGDGYTF
>TRBD1|TRBV28|TRBJ1-3|once
TGTGCCAGCAGCCACAACAATCACAGGGGATACTCTGGAAACACCATATATTTT
CASSHNNHRGYSGNTIYF
>TRBD2|TRBV29-1|TRBJ2-3|NA
TGCAGCGTTGATCCGGGGGGGAGCACAGATACGCAGTATTTT
CSVDPGGSTDTQYF
>NA|TRBV7-8|TRBJ1-6|once
TGTGCCAGCAGCCCCGGACGGAGCTCCTATAATTCACCCCTCCACTTT
CASSPGRSSYNSPLHF
>TRBD1|TRBV29-1|TRBJ1-1|NA
TGCAGCGTCCAGGGGGGAACGAACACTGAAGCTTTCTTT
CSVQGGTNTEAFF
>NA|TRBV6-5|TRBJ2-5|NA
TGTGCCAGCAGTTACGGCAGGGTGTACCAAGAGACCCAGTACTTC
CASSYGRVYQETQYF
>NA|TRBV7-2|TRBJ1-5|NA
TGTGCCAGCAGCTCGCCTCCGGGGGAGCCCCAGCATTTT
CASSSPPGEPQHF
>TRBD1|TRBV24-1|TRBJ2-7|NA
TGTGCCACCAGTGACCCCGGGACAGGGAACGAGCAGTACTTC
CATSDPGTGNEQYF
>NA|TRBV21-1|TRBJ2-3|NA
TGTGCCAGCAGCAAAGTTGGGGCACGGATAGATACGCAGTATTTT
CASSKVGARIDTQYF
>NA|TRBV28|TRBJ1-5|NA
TGTGCCAGCAGTGACGGGTTTAATCAGCCCCAGCATTTT
CASSDGFNQPQHF
>TRBD1|TRBV28|TRBJ2-1|NA
TGTGCCAGCAGTTTACGGACAGGGGGGTATGAGCAGTTCTTC
CASSLRTGGYEQFF
>TRBD2|TRBV5-1|TRBJ2-1|NA
TGCGCCAGCAGCCCTGGGACTAGCGGGGGGGCCCTCGGTGAGCAGTTCTTC
CASSPGTSGGALGEQFF
>NA|TRBV5-4|TRBJ1-2|NA
TGTGCCAGCAGCTTGTCGGGGTCAGACACCTTC
CASSLSGSDTF
>TRBD2|TRBV7-2|TRBJ2-7|NA
TGTGCCAGCAGCTTAGGGCCCCCGGCTAGCGGGGGACTCGAGCAGTACTTC
CASSLGPPASGGLEQYF
>NA|TRBV11-2|TRBJ1-1|NA
TGTGCCAGCAGCTTCACCGTTCTTGGGGACACTGAAGCTTTCTTT
CASSFTVLGDTEAFF
>NA|TRBV19|TRBJ1-4|NA
TGTGCCAGTAGTGTAAACAGGGCCGGCAAACTGTTTTTT
CASSVNRAGKLFF
>NA|TRBV11-2|TRBJ1-1|few
TGTGCCAGCAGCTTCTCAACAGGGCCTGAAGCTTTCTTT
CASSFSTGPEAFF
>NA|TRBV27|TRBJ2-3|NA
TGTGCCAGCAGCTCCATATGGGGGTTCGGCACAGATACGCAGTATTTT
CASSSIWGFGTDTQYF
>NA|TRBV30|TRBJ1-6|NA
TGTGCCTGGAGTTTGCGAGGGGCTGATTCACCCCTCCACTTT
CAWSLRGADSPLHF
>TRBD1|TRBV5-1|TRBJ1-2|NA
TGCGCCAGCAGCTGGGACAGGGGGGCGAGTAGTGGCTACACCTTC
CASSWDRGASSGYTF
>TRBD1|TRBV5-4|TRBJ2-3|few
TGTGCCAGCAGCTTGGGACAGGGGTTTACAGATACGCAGTATTTT
CASSLGQGFTDTQYF